The source of this T cell receptor (beta chain) is a study of shared clonotypes between healthy human individuals. This CDR3 is built from 16 residues. Assay: immunoSEQ multiplex PCR; the TCRdb copy retains only in-frame clones and omits some. The sample carries 400,000 to 600,000 clones, about 96% recorded once. The clonotype originates from a woman under 40 in good health. The source material was naive CD4+ T cells sorted from blood. Subset of the sample: CD45RA+ positively selected. V usage is TRBV21-1 and J usage is TRBJ1-4; the table calls TRBD1, which could not be checked here. TRBV21-1 is an annotated pseudogene. Here the CDR3 reads CASSKAPPSRQEKLFF. CDR3 nucleotide sequence: TGTGCCAGCAGCAAAGCGCCCCCCTCCCGCCAGGAAAAACTGTTTTTT.